This is a list of T cell receptor beta chains from one sample in a study of T cells after yellow fever vaccination. TCRdb reprocessed the 5' RACE reads with MiXCR, giving one entry per CDR3 protein. The table has 300,000 to 400,000 distinct CDR3 sequences, around 12% seen once. The material sequenced was CD4+ T cells sorted from PBMCs, taken 15 days after the yellow fever booster vaccination. These TCRs come from a young man who received the YFV17D yellow fever vaccine. CDR3s include the opening cysteine and the closing phenylalanine or tryptophan. A row's size may be missing; if present it is once, few, many or a size class.

V gene	J gene	clone size	CDR3 protein
TRBV20-1	TRBJ2-7	-	CSAREGLAYEQYF
TRBV5-5	TRBJ1-6	-	CASSPGGAVSPLHF
TRBV7-8	TRBJ2-7	many	CASSPGRPYEQYF
TRBV5-1	TRBJ2-3	-	CASSTDSGTTDTQYF
TRBV11-2	TRBJ1-3	few	CASSWGGSSGNTIYF
TRBV9	TRBJ1-6	-	CASSVGFSYNSPLHF
TRBV7-9	TRBJ1-1	-	CASSPGTTEAFF
TRBV19	TRBJ1-2	once	CASSPDYNYGYTF
TRBV27	TRBJ1-5	-	CASSFQGGHSNQPQHF
TRBV6-5	TRBJ1-2	few	CASSLYTGTPNGYTF
TRBV19	TRBJ1-5	few	CASSIVPAEDQPQHF
TRBV20-1	TRBJ2-7	few	CSASPTAAARADSYEQYF
TRBV11-2	TRBJ1-5	-	CASSLSDNQPQHF
TRBV5-8	TRBJ2-7	-	CASSWNRGAEQYF
TRBV5-5	TRBJ2-5	-	CASSEPHSQETQYF
TRBV5-1	TRBJ2-5	-	CASSSGKETQYF
TRBV5-1	TRBJ2-2	-	CASPFGTSGGGTGELFF
TRBV7-2	TRBJ1-3	-	CASSFRGSRGNTIYF
TRBV2	TRBJ1-5	few	CASIGQGTQPQHF
TRBV30	TRBJ2-7	-	CAWSVSAYEQYF
TRBV12-3/TRBV12-4	TRBJ2-5	many	CASSPRTQETQYF
TRBV6-2/TRBV6-3	TRBJ2-1	few	CASSQNYLGRGNEQFF
TRBV18	TRBJ1-1	-	CASSPRGQRNTEAFF
TRBV6-5	TRBJ1-1	-	CASSRDSLRTEAFF
TRBV4-1	TRBJ1-2	-	CASSQDRDTPLDTF
TRBV5-4	TRBJ2-3	-	CASSRRLDGTDTQYF
TRBV4-3	TRBJ1-1	many	CASSQAGGRMNTEAFF
TRBV5-1	TRBJ1-1	few	CASSLNSRDRANTEAFF
TRBV6-2/TRBV6-3	TRBJ1-1	few	CASSYVEPTEAFF
TRBV24-1	TRBJ2-2	-	CATSDIAGGTGELFF
TRBV6-1	TRBJ2-3	-	CASRATGESTDTQYF
TRBV7-2	TRBJ2-3	many	CASSLVHGTDTQYF
TRBV19	TRBJ1-4	few	CASSRGKGQTEKLFF
TRBV9	TRBJ1-1	many	CASSAGTGSNTEAFF
TRBV28	TRBJ1-1	few	CASSSPAGWGGTSEAFF
TRBV13	TRBJ2-7	-	CASSLVYGSGINYEQYF
TRBV20-1	TRBJ1-4	-	CSAAPGQRSEKLFF
TRBV3-1	TRBJ1-1	-	CASSQDPGLARRTEAFF
TRBV5-1	TRBJ1-2	many	CASSSAGRGYGYTF
TRBV9	TRBJ2-5	many	CASSVSGPPGTQYF
TRBV7-2	TRBJ1-1	-	CASSLTSSGGPEAFF
TRBV7-2	TRBJ2-5	few	CASSLTGGRGETQYF
TRBV18	TRBJ2-7	-	CASSPPGEYEQYF
TRBV4-2	TRBJ2-3	few	CASSPTTEYTQYF
TRBV4-3	TRBJ2-3	few	CASSQDGDARAPDTQYF
TRBV14	TRBJ1-2	-	CASSLRQGVHYGYTF
TRBV6-6	TRBJ1-5	few	CASSYGGVSNQPQHF
TRBV6-6	TRBJ2-5	-	CASSLPTGTWETQYF
TRBV20-1	TRBJ1-2	-	CSARVPPNYGYTF
TRBV12-3/TRBV12-4	TRBJ2-3	-	CASKWQLHSTDTQYF
TRBV5-1	TRBJ2-3	many	CASTGTSGGSFSDTQYF
TRBV4-3	TRBJ1-2	few	CASSQDLWQNYGYTF
TRBV7-2	TRBJ2-5	many	CASSLGASGGAGETQYF
TRBV5-6	TRBJ1-1	many	CASSLAPGGSTEAFF
TRBV2	TRBJ2-5	-	CASSAARRETQYF
TRBV7-9	TRBJ2-2	-	CASSSATGTNTGELFF